Many counts were recorded for the clone carrying this T cell receptor (beta chain). Its cognate antigen is unknown. The V end was cut by 8 bases, the J end by 0 bases, with 17 bases between. The length of the CDR3 is 16 residues. Per germline, CDR1 SQVTM and CDR2 ANQGSEA. The entry originates in a study of T-cell reconstitution after alpha-beta-depleted transplantation in children. For TCRbeta, the library was prepared with unique molecular identifiers. Each CDR3 protein is one row after TCRdb ran MiXCR on the PCR reads. The sample has approximately 290,000 distinct CDR3 sequences, around 10% seen once. Study-wide findings and caveats: Among T cells one year after transplant, newly produced cells accounted for most counts and diversity. Surviving recipient cells, namely T cells and thymic progenitors, were the source of high day-60 TCRbeta diversity in some patients. By about two months after transplant, alpha-beta T cells reportedly arose from several hundred graft clones that had expanded.

This sequence originates from a male patient aged 2-9 years who had a stem cell transplant for chronic granulomatous disease, so the T cells may come from the graft donor. Here the sequenced sample was peripheral blood, taken 180 days after TCRalphabeta/CD19-depleted stem cell transplant. V is TRBV29-1 and J is TRBJ2-6; unclear D gene. In DNA, the CDR3 is TGCAGCAGGCCCGATTTAGCCCGCTCTGGGGCCAACGTCCTGACTTTC. Residues: CSRPDLARSGANVLTF. Full variable domain (outside the CDR3, taken from reference TRBV29-1 and TRBJ2-6): SAVISQKPSRDICQRGTSLTIQCQVDSQVTMMFWYRQQPGQSLTLIATANQGSEATYESGFVIDKFPISRPNLTFSTLTVSNMSPEDSSIYLCSRPDLARSGANVLTFGAGSRLTVL.